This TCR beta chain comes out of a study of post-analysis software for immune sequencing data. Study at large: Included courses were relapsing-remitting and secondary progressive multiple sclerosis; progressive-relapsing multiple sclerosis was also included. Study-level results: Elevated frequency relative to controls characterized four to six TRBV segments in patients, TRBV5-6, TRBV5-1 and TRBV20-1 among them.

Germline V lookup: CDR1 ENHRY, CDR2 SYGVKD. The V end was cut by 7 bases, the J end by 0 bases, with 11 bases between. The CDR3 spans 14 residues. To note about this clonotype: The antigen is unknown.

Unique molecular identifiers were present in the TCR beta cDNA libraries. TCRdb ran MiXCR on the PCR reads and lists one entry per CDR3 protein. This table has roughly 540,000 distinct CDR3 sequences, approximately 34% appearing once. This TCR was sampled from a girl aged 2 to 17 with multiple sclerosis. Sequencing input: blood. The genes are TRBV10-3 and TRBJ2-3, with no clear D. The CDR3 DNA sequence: TGTGCCATCAAAAGTGGCAGCAGCACAGATACGCAGTATTTT. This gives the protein CAIKSGSSTDTQYF.